This TCR beta chain was recovered during a study of graft-versus-host responses after intestinal transplantation. Study context: Multivisceral, liver-intestinal, or isolated intestinal grafts were transplanted into recipients.

V trimming: 7 bases; J trimming: 5 bases; junction bases outside the gene matches: 10. The length of the CDR3 is 16 residues. The germline V gene encodes CDR1 LNHNV and CDR2 YYDKDF (reference sequence). The protocol was immunoSEQ multiplex PCR, while the TCRdb copy is restricted to in-frame clones and leaves out a portion. The sample lists nearly 90,000 clones; around 86% were seen once. Of note for this clone: Its antigen is unknown.

Specimen: unstimulated CD8+ T cells sorted from spleen or lymph node cells, collected before intestinal transplant. The chain links TRBV15 to TRBJ2-3; 12 bases map to TRBD2. The origin of this receptor is a human donor who received an intestinal transplant. The CDR3 sequence: CATTLSLAGGLDTQYF. The CDR3 bases are TGTGCCACCACCCTCTCACTAGCGGGAGGATTAGATACGCAGTATTTT.